A single sample gave rise to the 6 T cell receptor beta chains below, sequenced in a study of blood T cell repertoires in COVID-19. The repertoire was sequenced with immunoSEQ multiplex PCR; TCRdb's copy has only in-frame clones and lacks some. The repertoire holds approximately 110,000 clones, with around 82% as singletons. Material for sequencing was peripheral blood. The source of these receptors is a human donor in a cohort sampled during active or convalescent COVID-19.

The J gene is TRBJ2-7, the V gene TRBV11-2; no clear D gene. The CDR3 contains 10 residues. Germline V gene sequence: CDR1 SGHAT, CDR2 FQNNGV. Trimming stripped 4 bases from V and 6 bases from J, with 4 bases between. The CDR3 loop reads CASSSLEQYF. The CDR3 region has the DNA TGTGCCAGCAGCTCCCTCGAGCAGTACTTC.

This chain uses TRBV9 with TRBJ2-1; 15 positions agree with TRBD2. After removal of 3 bases from V and 12 bases from J, the junction contained 10 bases not matched to a gene. CDR1 is SGDLS and CDR2 is YYNGEE in the germline V gene. The CDR3 is made up of 16 amino acids. Here the CDR3 DNA reads TGTGCCAGCAGCGCACCCGGACTAGCGGGAGGGCAGGGGCAGTTCTTC. Translating it yields CASSAPGLAGGQGQFF.

The V call is TRBV6-2 or TRBV6-3, the J call TRBJ2-1; TRBD2 is a possible D gene (5 bases). The V end lost 4 bases, the J end lost 7 bases, and 17 bases lay between the germline ends. CDR3 length: 15 residues. The germline V gene has CDR1 MNHEY and CDR2 SVGEGT. The CDR3 DNA reads TGTGCCAGCAGTTCGATGAGCGGAATACAGAATGAGCAGTTCTTC. Its translation is CASSSMSGIQNEQFF.

The V and J genes are TRBV19 and TRBJ1-5, with D hard to call. V was trimmed by 3 bases and J by 7 bases, leaving 10 bases between them. Per the germline V gene, CDR1 is LNHDA and CDR2 is SQIVND (reference sequence). This CDR3 is built from 13 residues. The CDR3 protein is CASSIMVEQPQHF. Written as DNA, the CDR3 is TGTGCCAGTAGTATTATGGTGGAGCAGCCCCAGCATTTT.

The rearrangement joins TRBV6-2 or TRBV6-3 to TRBJ1-2; D unresolved. Trimming cost V 2 bases and J 6 bases, with 7 bases left between them. From germline, CDR1 is MNHEY and CDR2 SVGEGT. The CDR3 is made up of 12 amino acids. The CDR3, as DNA: TGTGCCAGCAGTTACATGAGGAATGGCTACACCTTC. Protein: CASSYMRNGYTF.

The chain employs TRBV3-1 (or the pseudogene TRBV3-2) and TRBJ1-1, with D hard to call. CDR1 LGHDT and CDR2 YNNKEL come from the germline V gene (reference sequence). Deletions cut 1 base from V and 6 bases from J, with 3 bases between. CDR3 length equals 11 residues. CDR3 region: CASSQGAEAFF. The CDR3 DNA sequence: TGTGCCAGCAGCCAAGGCGCTGAAGCTTTCTTT.